This is a list of T cell receptor beta chains from one sample in a study of shared T cell receptors in the human thymus. Profiled with immunoSEQ multiplex PCR; TCRdb holds only in-frame clones, not every one. The top ten hold less than 0.015% of the sample, which has about 500,000 clones, 78% seen once. These data are also associated with another study on human thymus T cells.

The sample was thymocytes. The receptors come from a boy under three years old with a congenital heart defect. Each CDR3 is given with its conserved first and last residue. Fields, in order: J gene, clone size, V gene, D gene, CDR3 protein, CDR3 DNA. D genes are given only for firm matches. The size of a clone is reported for some rows only, either as once, few or many, or as a class for expanded clones.

J gene: TRBJ2-7
clone size: -
V gene: TRBV28
D gene: -
CDR3 protein: CASSSRRGLGYEQYF
CDR3 DNA: TGTGCCAGCAGTTCTCGTAGGGGCTTGGGGTACGAGCAGTACTTC

J gene: TRBJ2-7
clone size: -
V gene: TRBV7-2
D gene: TRBD2
CDR3 protein: CASSLNVGRAHYEQYF
CDR3 DNA: TGTGCCAGCAGCTTGAATGTGGGGAGGGCCCACTACGAGCAGTACTTC

J gene: TRBJ2-2
clone size: few
V gene: TRBV4-1
D gene: -
CDR3 protein: CASTSWRTGELFF
CDR3 DNA: TGCGCCAGCACCTCTTGGAGGACCGGGGAGCTGTTTTTT

J gene: TRBJ1-2
clone size: -
V gene: TRBV7-2
D gene: -
CDR3 protein: CASSLVGRGTYGYTF
CDR3 DNA: TGTGCCAGCAGCTTAGTAGGCAGGGGCACCTATGGCTACACCTTC

J gene: TRBJ2-7
clone size: -
V gene: TRBV11-2
D gene: TRBD2
CDR3 protein: CASSLSRTSSLSYEQYF
CDR3 DNA: TGTGCCAGCAGCCTTTCCAGGACTAGCTCCCTATCCTACGAGCAGTACTTC

J gene: TRBJ1-5
clone size: -
V gene: TRBV30
D gene: TRBD1
CDR3 protein: CAWRGGQGGENQPQHF
CDR3 DNA: TGTGCCTGGCGTGGAGGACAGGGTGGGGAAAATCAGCCCCAGCATTTT

J gene: TRBJ1-2
clone size: -
V gene: TRBV5-4
D gene: -
CDR3 protein: CATGQRSYWGYTF
CDR3 DNA: TGTGCCACAGGCCAAAGATCCTACTGGGGCTACACCTTC

J gene: TRBJ2-3
clone size: -
V gene: TRBV5-4
D gene: TRBD2
CDR3 protein: CASSLPRRGLAGTDTQYF
CDR3 DNA: TGTGCCAGCAGCTTGCCTCGCCGCGGCCTAGCGGGGACAGATACGCAGTATTTT

J gene: TRBJ2-7
clone size: -
V gene: TRBV21-1
D gene: -
CDR3 protein: CASSGPSGTYEQYF
CDR3 DNA: TGTGCCAGCAGCGGTCCTAGCGGAACCTACGAGCAGTACTTC

J gene: TRBJ2-1
clone size: -
V gene: TRBV2
D gene: TRBD2
CDR3 protein: CASSNSSGTSYNEQFF
CDR3 DNA: TGTGCCAGCAGCAACTCTAGCGGGACCTCCTACAATGAGCAGTTCTTC